This T cell receptor beta chain is drawn from a study of T-cell memory formation after mild COVID-19. The CDR3 totals 13 residues. Germline assignment: CDR1 SGHRS and CDR2 YFSETQ. V shed 4 bases and J shed 7 bases, with 11 bases lying between them. Study conclusions and caveats: That cross-reactive memory joined was suggested by some responding clones appearing in pre-infection memory.

This clonotype was observed at least ten times. Its antigen is unknown. In TCRdb, the 5' RACE reads were re-called with MiXCR into one record per CDR3 protein. The sample has 100,000 to 150,000 distinct CDR3 sequences; about 5.9% are singletons. This receptor was taken from an adult woman who had mild COVID-19 (a few samples of this study predate the infection). Cell type and time point are not known. The gene calls are TRBV5-1 and TRBJ2-2; D gene ambiguous. Specimen: PBMCs or a T cell subset sorted from them (not recorded which). The CDR3 region has the DNA TGCGCCAGCAGCGCCCGGACGAGCGGGGAGCTGTTTTTT. It specifies CASSARTSGELFF.